This T cell receptor (beta chain) appears in the sequencing data of a study of chemoradiotherapy in HPV16-positive cancers. Study context: Candidate HPV-specific T-cell clones and common TCR motifs came from functional assays in a couple of HPV16-positive patients.

Repertoires were sampled repeatedly during chemoradiotherapy. TCRdb keeps only in-frame clones here, not all; method: immunoSEQ multiplex PCR. Found here are approximately 9,000 clones, around 81% of them singletons; the top ten hold around 3%. Details on this clone: What it binds is not known.

Study-level findings and limits: Candidate HPV-specific clones and E7-related TCR motifs grew in tumor during treatment. Only a couple of HPV16-positive patients supplied the functional HPV-specificity definition.

The TCR sequence derives from a human donor with HPV-associated anogenital cancer. The sequencing here drew on blood, taken from a patient who underwent chemoradiotherapy.

CDR3 sequence: CASSYSGDPYGYTF. As DNA, the CDR3 is TGTGCCAGCAGTTACTCGGGGGACCCCTATGGCTACACCTTC. The rearrangement joins TRBV6-6 to TRBJ1-2, with D possibly matching TRBD1 (5 bases). Trimming pared 0 bases from V and 4 bases from J, leaving 9 bases between. CDR1 is MNHNY and CDR2 is SVGAGI in the germline V gene (reference sequence). The CDR3 contains 14 residues.